This T cell receptor (beta chain) was sequenced for a study of vaccination effects on CD4 cells after COVID-19. For the study at large: Two-dose BNT162b2 or mRNA-1273 vaccination was given to participants.

Whole-study findings and limits: Early post-infection timepoints were absent, and convalescent patients were few.

Expansion with viral peptide pools was applied to antigen-specific CD4+ T cells by the ViraFEST assay prior to sequencing. With more than 9 days of culture completed, CD4+ T cells were isolated. Among the vaccine recipients, none had a prior SARS-CoV-2 infection, and nucleocapsid antibodies were negative. PBMC were cultured at about 2 million per well with around 9.2 IU/ml IL-2 and roughly 10 ug/ml peptides. Assay: immunoSEQ multiplex PCR; the TCRdb copy retains only in-frame clones and omits some. The profile shows 25,000 or so clones, 73% of them singletons. CDR1 GTSNPN and CDR2 SVGIG come from the germline V gene (reference sequence). CDR3 length: 13 amino acids. V lost 1 base and J lost 4, with 10 bases in between. With regard to this clone: Antigen unknown.

Here the sequenced sample was CD4+ T cells from PBMCs cultured with HCoV-NL63 spike peptides, taken before COVID-19 vaccination. The sequence was collected from a human donor who received a COVID-19 vaccine. V usage is TRBV30 and J usage is TRBJ1-1; D possibly corresponds to TRBD1 (6 bases). The CDR3 DNA follows: TGTGCCTGGAGTGAGGCGGGGGCCACTGAAGCTTTCTTT. This sequence encodes CAWSEAGATEAFF. Variable domain in full (rest from reference TRBV30 and TRBJ1-1): SQTIHQWPATLVQPVGSPLSLECTVEGTSNPNLYWYRQAAGRGLQLLFYSVGIGQISSEVPQNLSASRPQDRQFILSSKKLLLSDSGFYLCAWSEAGATEAFFGQGTRLTVV.